The TCR beta chain described here comes from a study of beta chain features in type 1 diabetes. Study-level information: Investigators examined approximately 110,000,000 sorted cells across all samples. Study results and limitations: Whether HLA type influences TCRB rearrangement remained unresolved here. Insertions were fewer and deletions more numerous at VDJ junctions in type 1 diabetes patients. The study found moderately but significantly shorter TCRB CDR3s in all four CD4+ subsets of Type 1 diabetes patients.

Reverse transcribing all isolated RNA meant expressed TCRB transcripts were sequenced. The protocol was immunoSEQ multiplex PCR, while the TCRdb copy is restricted to in-frame clones and leaves out a portion. The top ten hold under 1.5% of the sample, which has approximately 150,000 clones, about 13% seen once. Germline V CDR1 and CDR2: MDHEN, SYDVKM. This CDR3 spans 15 amino acids. V lost 4 bases and J lost 2, with 15 bases in between. This clone was seen a few times. No antigen is known for it. The specimen sequenced was central memory CD4+ T cells from blood. The sequence was collected from a man between 18 and 35 years old with type 1 diabetes. The V and J genes are TRBV28 and TRBJ2-7; D may be TRBD1 (5 bases). The CDR3: CASSSIRQLAYEQYF. Written as DNA, the CDR3 is TGTGCCAGCAGTTCCATACGACAGTTAGCCTACGAGCAGTACTTC.